The clone carrying this TCR beta chain was recorded many times. Its target is unknown. This specimen belongs to a study of T cells in Graves' hyperthyroidism and ophthalmopathy. Amplification yielded TCR beta CDR3 regions, with RNA transcripts as the source. First-round RT-PCR of the TCR CDR3 relied on the HTBI primer set. TCRdb itself ran the multiplex PCR reads through MiXCR, one entry per CDR3 protein. The table records a few hundred thousand distinct CDR3 sequences, roughly 15% of them present only once. Germline V gene data show CDR1 as GTSNPN and CDR2 as SVGIG (reference sequence). The CDR3 totals 14 residues. Trimming removed 5 bases at V and 2 bases at J, with 15 bases between. Extraction of PBMCs used 8 to 10 ml of fresh peripheral blood. Study findings and constraints: The model's output predicted ophthalmopathy at a median of about 6.5 months prior to onset.

Sequencing input: blood. The source of this sequence is a woman aged 55 to 70 with Graves' ophthalmopathy. The genes are TRBV30 and TRBJ1-1, with D maybe TRBD1 (5 bases). Here the CDR3 reads CAWVAGRRNTEAFF. CDR3 bases: TGTGCCTGGGTGGCAGGGCGGAGAAACACTGAAGCTTTCTTT.